These T cell receptor beta chains were read from a single sample in a study of regulatory T cells in long-lasting Graves disease. TCRdb redid the calling of the multiplex PCR reads with MiXCR, one entry per CDR3 protein. The sample holds a few hundred thousand distinct CDR3 sequences, 12% seen once. These data are also associated with another study on T cells in Graves' hyperthyroidism and ophthalmopathy.

The starting material was peripheral blood mononuclear cells (PBMCs), obtained at new diagnosis, from a patient treated with antithyroid drugs. These receptor sequences come from a woman aged 18-29 years with Graves disease. Both conserved end residues are part of each CDR3. The D gene is left open where the match is weak. Size tells how often a clone was seen (once, few, many) or the class of an expanded clone, and some rows leave it out.

v_gene: TRBV24-1
d_gene: .
j_gene: TRBJ2-3
abundance: many
CDR3nt: TGTGCCACCAGTGATCTGGGGAATACGCAGTATTTT
CDR3aa: CATSDLGNTQYF

v_gene: TRBV12-3/TRBV12-4
d_gene: .
j_gene: TRBJ1-2
abundance: many
CDR3nt: TGTGCCAGCAGACACCCCAGGGCTGGTTATGGCTACACCTTC
CDR3aa: CASRHPRAGYGYTF

v_gene: TRBV6-5
d_gene: .
j_gene: TRBJ2-3
abundance: many
CDR3nt: TGTGCCAGCAGTTACGGTATTAGCCGCGATACGCAGTATTTT
CDR3aa: CASSYGISRDTQYF

v_gene: TRBV12-3/TRBV12-4
d_gene: .
j_gene: TRBJ2-2
abundance: many
CDR3nt: TGTGCCAGCAGCTTTCATCCCCGATTCCGACCGGGTCCCTTCGAAGGCGGGGAGCTGTTTTTT
CDR3aa: CASSFHPRFRPGPFEGGELFF

v_gene: TRBV19
d_gene: TRBD2
j_gene: TRBJ2-5
abundance: .
CDR3nt: TGTGCCAGTAGTATGACTAGCGGAGAAGAGACCCAGTACTTC
CDR3aa: CASSMTSGEETQYF

v_gene: TRBV19
d_gene: .
j_gene: TRBJ2-2
abundance: many
CDR3nt: TGTGCCAGTAGTAGCCCCCCAGGGTATGTGAACACCGGGGAGCTGTTTTTT
CDR3aa: CASSSPPGYVNTGELFF

v_gene: TRBV11-1
d_gene: .
j_gene: TRBJ1-2
abundance: many
CDR3nt: TGTGCCAGCAGACCAGAGGGCGGCTTTCGTGGCTACACCTTC
CDR3aa: CASRPEGGFRGYTF

v_gene: TRBV27
d_gene: .
j_gene: TRBJ2-1
abundance: many
CDR3nt: TGTGCCAGCAGCGCGGCGGGTGAGCAGTTCTTC
CDR3aa: CASSAAGEQFF

v_gene: TRBV16
d_gene: .
j_gene: TRBJ1-1
abundance: .
CDR3nt: TGTGCCAGCAGCCAAAGATCGCCCCGGGGGGGCGCGTTGTTGACTGAAGCTTTCTTT
CDR3aa: CASSQRSPRGGALLTEAFF

v_gene: TRBV5-1
d_gene: .
j_gene: TRBJ1-1
abundance: .
CDR3nt: TGCGCCAGCAGCTTGTCATTTCTGGGCCCGCAGGGAGGCACTGAAGCTTTCTTT
CDR3aa: CASSLSFLGPQGGTEAFF

v_gene: TRBV12-3/TRBV12-4
d_gene: .
j_gene: TRBJ1-2
abundance: once
CDR3nt: TGTGCCAGCAGCTCAAAGGGACTCTTTTGGAATGGCTACACCTTC
CDR3aa: CASSSKGLFWNGYTF

v_gene: TRBV28
d_gene: .
j_gene: TRBJ2-2
abundance: few
CDR3nt: TGTGCCAGCAGCGGCAGAACCGGGGAGCTGTTTTTT
CDR3aa: CASSGRTGELFF

v_gene: TRBV7-6
d_gene: TRBD2
j_gene: TRBJ2-7
abundance: .
CDR3nt: TGTGCCAGCAGCCCGACCAGCGGGAGGGCCGAGCAGTACTTC
CDR3aa: CASSPTSGRAEQYF

v_gene: TRBV11-3
d_gene: .
j_gene: TRBJ2-2
abundance: many
CDR3nt: TGTGCCAGCAGCTTTGGCGGGACCGCCGGGGAGCTGTTTTTT
CDR3aa: CASSFGGTAGELFF

v_gene: TRBV6-1
d_gene: .
j_gene: TRBJ1-6
abundance: many
CDR3nt: TGTGCCAGCACCCAATGGGCCAGGGAAAGGGAGGGTTCACCCCTCCACTTT
CDR3aa: CASTQWAREREGSPLHF

v_gene: TRBV28
d_gene: TRBD1
j_gene: TRBJ2-7
abundance: many
CDR3nt: TGTGCCAGCAGTTTATCCGGACAGGGGTACGAGCAGTACTTC
CDR3aa: CASSLSGQGYEQYF

v_gene: TRBV4-3
d_gene: TRBD2
j_gene: TRBJ2-5
abundance: .
CDR3nt: TGCGCCAGCGGCCAAGGACTAGCGGAGACCCAGTACTTC
CDR3aa: CASGQGLAETQYF

v_gene: TRBV28
d_gene: TRBD1
j_gene: TRBJ1-4
abundance: many
CDR3nt: TGTGCCAGCAGTCGAGGGGACAGTCGAGCAACTAATGAAAAACTGTTTTTT
CDR3aa: CASSRGDSRATNEKLFF

v_gene: TRBV28
d_gene: TRBD1
j_gene: TRBJ1-4
abundance: many
CDR3nt: TGTGCCAGCAGTTTAAGGGACAGGAGGGCTAATGAAAAACTGTTTTTT
CDR3aa: CASSLRDRRANEKLFF

v_gene: TRBV7-9
d_gene: .
j_gene: TRBJ2-7
abundance: many
CDR3nt: TGTGCCAGCAGCTTTGGCGGACCCAGCTCCTACGAGCAGTACTTC
CDR3aa: CASSFGGPSSYEQYF

v_gene: TRBV10-1
d_gene: TRBD1
j_gene: TRBJ2-7
abundance: .
CDR3nt: TGCGCCAGCAGTTCGGACAGGGTCTACGAGCAGTACTTC
CDR3aa: CASSSDRVYEQYF

v_gene: TRBV11-2
d_gene: .
j_gene: TRBJ1-1
abundance: many
CDR3nt: TGTGCCAGCAGCTTAGCAACAGATCGCACTGAAGCTTTCTTT
CDR3aa: CASSLATDRTEAFF

v_gene: TRBV20-1
d_gene: TRBD1
j_gene: TRBJ1-3
abundance: .
CDR3nt: TGCAGTGCTCGAACGCTACAGGGGGCTGGAAACACCATATATTTT
CDR3aa: CSARTLQGAGNTIYF

v_gene: TRBV11-2
d_gene: .
j_gene: TRBJ2-1
abundance: many
CDR3nt: TGTGCCAGCAGCCCTGGTTGGGGGCAGTTCTTC
CDR3aa: CASSPGWGQFF

v_gene: TRBV30
d_gene: TRBD2
j_gene: TRBJ2-3
abundance: many
CDR3nt: TGTGCCTGGAACGGACTAGCGGGAGGTGGATCAGATACGCAGTATTTT
CDR3aa: CAWNGLAGGGSDTQYF

v_gene: TRBV27
d_gene: .
j_gene: TRBJ2-2
abundance: few
CDR3nt: TGTGCCAGCAGTTTACGCAGGGGAAACACCGGGGAGCTGTTTTTT
CDR3aa: CASSLRRGNTGELFF